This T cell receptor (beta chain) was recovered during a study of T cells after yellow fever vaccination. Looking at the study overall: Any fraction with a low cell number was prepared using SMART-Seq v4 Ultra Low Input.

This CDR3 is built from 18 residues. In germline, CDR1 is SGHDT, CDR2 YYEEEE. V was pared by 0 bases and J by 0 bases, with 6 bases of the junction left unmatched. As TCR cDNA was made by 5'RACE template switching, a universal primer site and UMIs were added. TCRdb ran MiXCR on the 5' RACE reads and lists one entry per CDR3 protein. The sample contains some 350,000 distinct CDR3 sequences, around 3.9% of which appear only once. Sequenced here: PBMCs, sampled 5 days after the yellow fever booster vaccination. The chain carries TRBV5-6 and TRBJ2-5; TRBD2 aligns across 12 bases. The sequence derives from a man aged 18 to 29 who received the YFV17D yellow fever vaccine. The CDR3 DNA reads TGTGCCAGCAGCTTGGGGACTAGCGGGGTGTTCTACCAAGAGACCCAGTACTTC. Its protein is CASSLGTSGVFYQETQYF.